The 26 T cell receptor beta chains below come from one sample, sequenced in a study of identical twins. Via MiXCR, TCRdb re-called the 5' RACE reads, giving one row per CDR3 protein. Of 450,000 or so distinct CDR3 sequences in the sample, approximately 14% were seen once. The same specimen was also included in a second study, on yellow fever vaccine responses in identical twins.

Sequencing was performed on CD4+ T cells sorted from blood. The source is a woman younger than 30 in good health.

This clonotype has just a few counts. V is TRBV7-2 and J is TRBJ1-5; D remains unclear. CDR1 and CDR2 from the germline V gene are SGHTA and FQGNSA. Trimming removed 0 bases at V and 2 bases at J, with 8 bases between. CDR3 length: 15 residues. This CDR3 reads CASSLAPGRNQPQHF. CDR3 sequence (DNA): TGTGCCAGCAGCTTAGCGCCGGGCCGCAATCAGCCCCAGCATTTT.

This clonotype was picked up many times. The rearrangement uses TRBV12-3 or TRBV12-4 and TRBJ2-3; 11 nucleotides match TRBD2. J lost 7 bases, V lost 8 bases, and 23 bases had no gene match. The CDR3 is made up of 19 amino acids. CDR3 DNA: TGTGCCAGCGCCCTACGGCTAGCGGGGGGCCGGGTGAACCTAAATACGCAGTATTTT. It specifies CASALRLAGGRVNLNTQYF.

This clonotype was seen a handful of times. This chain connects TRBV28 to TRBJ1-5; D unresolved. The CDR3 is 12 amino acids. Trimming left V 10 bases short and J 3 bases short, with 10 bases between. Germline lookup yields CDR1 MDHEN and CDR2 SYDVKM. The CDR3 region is CATTDPNQPQHF. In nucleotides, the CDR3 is TGTGCCACCACGGACCCCAATCAGCCCCAGCATTTT.

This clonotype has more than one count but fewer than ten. CDR3 sequence (DNA): TGCGCCAGCAGCTCCGGGACTCAATACGAGCAGTACTTC. Translation: CASSSGTQYEQYF. The chain uses TRBV5-1 and TRBJ2-7; tentative D call: TRBD2 (6 bases). V dropped 3 bases and J dropped 4 bases, with 11 bases sitting between them. This CDR3 is built from 13 residues. From germline, CDR1 is SGHRS and CDR2 YFSETQ.

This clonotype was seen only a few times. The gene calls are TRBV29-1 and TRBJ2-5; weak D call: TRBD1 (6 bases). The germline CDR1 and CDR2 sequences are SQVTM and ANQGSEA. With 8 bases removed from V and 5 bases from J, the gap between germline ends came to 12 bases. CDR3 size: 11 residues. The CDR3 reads CSSPQGETQYF. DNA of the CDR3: TGCAGCTCCCCGCAGGGGGAGACCCAGTACTTC.

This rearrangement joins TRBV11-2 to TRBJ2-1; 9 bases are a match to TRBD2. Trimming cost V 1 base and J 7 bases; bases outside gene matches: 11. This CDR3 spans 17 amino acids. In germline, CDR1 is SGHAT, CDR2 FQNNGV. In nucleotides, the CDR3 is TGTGCCAGCAGCTTAGCAATTAGCGGGAGTACGGGGAATGAGCAGTTCTTC. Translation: CASSLAISGSTGNEQFF.

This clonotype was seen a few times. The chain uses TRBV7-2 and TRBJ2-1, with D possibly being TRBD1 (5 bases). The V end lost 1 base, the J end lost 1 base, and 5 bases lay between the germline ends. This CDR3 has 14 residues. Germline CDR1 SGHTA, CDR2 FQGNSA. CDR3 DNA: TGTGCCAGCAGCTTAGACAGGTCCTACAATGAGCAGTTCTTC. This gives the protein CASSLDRSYNEQFF.

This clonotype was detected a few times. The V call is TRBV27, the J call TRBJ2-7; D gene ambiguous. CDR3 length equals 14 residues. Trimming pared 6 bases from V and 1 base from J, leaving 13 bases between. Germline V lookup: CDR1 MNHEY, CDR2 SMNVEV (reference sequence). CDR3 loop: CASRKDGRSYEQYF. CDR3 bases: TGTGCCAGCAGAAAAGACGGACGTTCCTACGAGCAGTACTTC.

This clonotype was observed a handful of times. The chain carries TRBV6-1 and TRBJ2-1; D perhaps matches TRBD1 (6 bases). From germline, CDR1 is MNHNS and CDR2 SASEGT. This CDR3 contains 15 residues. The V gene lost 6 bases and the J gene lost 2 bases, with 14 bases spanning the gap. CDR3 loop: CASRVTGLTYNEQFF. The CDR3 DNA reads TGTGCCAGCAGGGTAACAGGGCTAACCTACAATGAGCAGTTCTTC.

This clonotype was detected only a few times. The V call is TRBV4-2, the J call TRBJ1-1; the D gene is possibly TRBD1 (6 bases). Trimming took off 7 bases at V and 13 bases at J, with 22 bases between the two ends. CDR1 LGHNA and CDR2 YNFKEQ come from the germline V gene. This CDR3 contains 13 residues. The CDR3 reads CASTSRGAVRVFF. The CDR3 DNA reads TGTGCCAGCACCTCTAGGGGGGCGGTGAGGGTTTTCTTT.

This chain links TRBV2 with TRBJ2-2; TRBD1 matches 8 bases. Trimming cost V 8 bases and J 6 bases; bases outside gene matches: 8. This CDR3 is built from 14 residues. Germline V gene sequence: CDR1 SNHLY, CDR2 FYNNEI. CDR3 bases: TGTGCCAGCGCTAAATCGGGACAGGCCGGGGAGCTGTTTTTT. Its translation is CASAKSGQAGELFF.

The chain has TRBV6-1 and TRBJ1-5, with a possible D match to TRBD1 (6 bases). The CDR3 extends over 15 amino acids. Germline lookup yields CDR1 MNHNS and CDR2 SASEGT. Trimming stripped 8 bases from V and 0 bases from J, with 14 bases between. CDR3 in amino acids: CASRSGDVSNQPQHF. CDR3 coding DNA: TGTGCCAGCCGATCAGGGGATGTTAGCAATCAGCCCCAGCATTTT.

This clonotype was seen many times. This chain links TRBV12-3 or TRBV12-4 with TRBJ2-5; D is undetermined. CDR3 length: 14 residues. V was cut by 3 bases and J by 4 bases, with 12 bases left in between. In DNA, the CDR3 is TGTGCCAGCAGTTTTAAGAGTGGACGAGAGACCCAGTACTTC. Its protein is CASSFKSGRETQYF.

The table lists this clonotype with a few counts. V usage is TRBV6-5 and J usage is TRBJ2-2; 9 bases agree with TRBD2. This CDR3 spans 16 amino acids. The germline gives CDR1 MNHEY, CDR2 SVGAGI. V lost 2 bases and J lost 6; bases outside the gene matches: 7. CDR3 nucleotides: TGTGCCAGCAGTTACAGAAGCGGGGGGCCAGCCGGGGAGCTGTTTTTT. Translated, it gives CASSYRSGGPAGELFF.

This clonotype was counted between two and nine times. The CDR3 protein is CASSQAGPTQYF. The DNA for the CDR3 is TGTGCCAGCAGCCAAGCCGGGCCGACCCAGTACTTC. This chain links TRBV3-1 with TRBJ2-5; D call uncertain. The CDR3 runs 12 residues. CDR1 and CDR2 (germline): LGHDT, YNNKEL (reference sequence). V was trimmed by 1 base and J by 7 bases, leaving 7 bases between them.

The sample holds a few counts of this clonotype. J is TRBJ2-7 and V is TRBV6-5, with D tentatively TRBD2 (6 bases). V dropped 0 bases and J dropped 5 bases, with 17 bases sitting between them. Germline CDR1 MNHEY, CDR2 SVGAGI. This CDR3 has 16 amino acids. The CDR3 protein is CASSYSAGQTPDEQYF. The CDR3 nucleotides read TGTGCCAGCAGTTACTCAGCGGGCCAGACACCCGACGAGCAGTACTTC.

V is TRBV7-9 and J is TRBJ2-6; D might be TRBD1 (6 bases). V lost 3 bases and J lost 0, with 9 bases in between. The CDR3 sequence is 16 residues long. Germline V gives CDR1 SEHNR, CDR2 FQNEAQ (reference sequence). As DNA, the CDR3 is TGTGCCAGCAGCTTTACAGGGAGCTCTGGGGCCAACGTCCTGACTTTC. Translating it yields CASSFTGSSGANVLTF. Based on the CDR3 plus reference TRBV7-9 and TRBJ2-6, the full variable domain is DTGVSQNPRHKITKRGQNVTFRCDPISEHNRLYWYRQTLGQGPEFLTYFQNEAQLEKSRLLSDRFSAERPKGSFSTLEIQRTEQGDSAMYLCASSFTGSSGANVLTFGAGSRLTVL.

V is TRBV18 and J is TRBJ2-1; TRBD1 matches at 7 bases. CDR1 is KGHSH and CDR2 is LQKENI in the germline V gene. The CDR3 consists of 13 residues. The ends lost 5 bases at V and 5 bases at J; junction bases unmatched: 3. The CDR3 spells CASSRQGNNEQFF. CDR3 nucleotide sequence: TGTGCCAGCTCAAGACAGGGTAACAATGAGCAGTTCTTC.

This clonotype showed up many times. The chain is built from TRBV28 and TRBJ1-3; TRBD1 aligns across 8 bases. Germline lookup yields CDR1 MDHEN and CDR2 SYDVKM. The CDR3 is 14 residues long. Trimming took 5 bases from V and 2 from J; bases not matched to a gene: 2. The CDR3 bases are TGTGCCAGCAGTCCAGGGGGCCCTGGAAACACCATATATTTT. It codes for CASSPGGPGNTIYF.

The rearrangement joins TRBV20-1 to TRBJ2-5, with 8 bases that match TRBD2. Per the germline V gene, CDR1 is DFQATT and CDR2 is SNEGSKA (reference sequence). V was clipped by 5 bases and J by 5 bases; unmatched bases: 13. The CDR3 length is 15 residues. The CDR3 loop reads CSAPRQSGSRETQYF. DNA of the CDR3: TGCAGTGCTCCACGGCAGAGCGGGAGTCGGGAGACCCAGTACTTC.

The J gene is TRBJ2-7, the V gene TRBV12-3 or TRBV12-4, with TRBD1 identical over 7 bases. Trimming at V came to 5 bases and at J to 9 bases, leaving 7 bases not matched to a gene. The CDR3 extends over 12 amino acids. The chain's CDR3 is CASSLDRVGQYF. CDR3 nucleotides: TGTGCCAGCAGTCTAGACAGGGTTGGGCAGTACTTC.

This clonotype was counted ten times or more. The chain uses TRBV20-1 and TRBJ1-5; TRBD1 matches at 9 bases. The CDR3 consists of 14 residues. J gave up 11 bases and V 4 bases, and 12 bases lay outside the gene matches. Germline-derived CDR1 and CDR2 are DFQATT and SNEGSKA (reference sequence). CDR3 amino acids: CSATPPGQGRSQHF. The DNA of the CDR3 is TGCAGTGCTACACCACCGGGACAGGGTCGATCCCAGCATTTT.

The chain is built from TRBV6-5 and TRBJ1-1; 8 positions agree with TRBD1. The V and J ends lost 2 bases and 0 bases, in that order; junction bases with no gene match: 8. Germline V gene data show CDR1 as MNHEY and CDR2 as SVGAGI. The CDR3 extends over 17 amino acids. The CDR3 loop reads CASSYRYRDRMNTEAFF. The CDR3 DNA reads TGTGCCAGCAGTTACAGGTACCGGGACAGGATGAACACTGAAGCTTTCTTT.

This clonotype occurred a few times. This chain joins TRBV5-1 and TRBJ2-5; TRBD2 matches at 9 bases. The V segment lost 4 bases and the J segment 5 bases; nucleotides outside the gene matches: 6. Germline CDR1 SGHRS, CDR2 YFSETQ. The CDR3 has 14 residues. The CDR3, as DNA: TGCGCCAGCAGCCCCGGACTAGCGTGGGAGACCCAGTACTTC. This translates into CASSPGLAWETQYF. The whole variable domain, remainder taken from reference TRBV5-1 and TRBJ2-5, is KAGVTQTPRYLIKTRGQQVTLSCSPISGHRSVSWYQQTPGQGLQFLFEYFSETQRNKGNFPGRFSGRQFSNSRSEMNVSTLELGDSALYLCASSPGLAWETQYFGPGTRLLVL.

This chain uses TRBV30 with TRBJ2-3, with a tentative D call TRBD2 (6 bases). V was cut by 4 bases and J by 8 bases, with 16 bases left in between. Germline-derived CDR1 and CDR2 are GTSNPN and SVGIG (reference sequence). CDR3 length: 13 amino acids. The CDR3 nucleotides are TGTGCCTGGACTGGGACTGGCCAAGGTACGCAGTATTTT. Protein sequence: CAWTGTGQGTQYF.

The CDR3 sequence is CASSRGRQAQETQYF. The CDR3 nucleotides are TGCGCCAGCAGCCGAGGACGGCAAGCCCAAGAGACCCAGTACTTC. The chain has TRBV5-1 and TRBJ2-5, with D uncertain. Trimming left V 4 bases short and J 1 base short, with 14 bases between. The CDR3 extends over 15 amino acids. Germline V gene sequence: CDR1 SGHRS, CDR2 YFSETQ.